The 28 T cell receptor beta chains below all came from one sample that was sequenced in a study of shared clonotypes between healthy human individuals. Some clones are missing from TCRdb's copy, which holds only in-frame ones; the method was immunoSEQ multiplex PCR. The sample lists about 2 million clones, 90% to 95% occurring once. The specimen sequenced was naive CD4+ T cells sorted from blood. Subset indicated: CD45RA+ positively selected. These receptors were collected from a man between 18 and 35 years old in good health.

The chain links TRBV28 to TRBJ1-4; tentatively, D is TRBD1 (5 bases). Germline assignment: CDR1 MDHEN and CDR2 SYDVKM. There are 15 residues in the CDR3. V was cut by 3 bases and J by 4 bases, with 12 bases left in between. This chain's CDR3 is CASSFPAGGNEKLFF. The CDR3 region has the DNA TGTGCCAGCAGTTTCCCAGCCGGGGGTAATGAAAAACTGTTTTTT.

This rearrangement joins TRBV5-1 to TRBJ2-2; TRBD2 matches at 14 bases. The germline CDR1 and CDR2 sequences are SGHRS and YFSETQ. The CDR3 loop spans 16 amino acids. The V gene end was trimmed by 4 bases and the J gene end by 6 bases; junction bases not matched to a gene: 5. CDR3 residues: CASSPRLAGGPGELFF. Here the CDR3 DNA reads TGCGCCAGCAGCCCCCGACTAGCGGGGGGGCCCGGGGAGCTGTTTTTT.

Written as DNA, the CDR3 is TGCGCCAGCAGCCGAGTCCTGACTAGCGGGAGCAATGAGCAGTTCTTC. It yields the protein CASSRVLTSGSNEQFF. This chain joins TRBV4-1 and TRBJ2-1, with 12 bases aligning to TRBD2. The CDR3 loop spans 16 amino acids. Germline trimming cut 4 bases from V and 6 bases from J; bases unmatched to any gene: 7. The V gene's germline CDR1 is MGHRA and CDR2 YSYEKL.

The rearrangement joins TRBV28 to TRBJ1-1; maybe TRBD1 (5 bases). Germline V gene sequence: CDR1 MDHEN, CDR2 SYDVKM. The CDR3 runs to 14 residues. Trimming left V 4 bases short and J 10 bases short, with 19 bases between. The CDR3 nucleotides read TGTGCCAGCAGTTCCCATCAGCTTGCCGGGGCAGCTTTCTTT. Translated, it gives CASSSHQLAGAAFF.

The J gene is TRBJ2-7, the V gene TRBV30; possibly TRBD1 for D (6 bases). CDR1 is GTSNPN, CDR2 SVGIG, per germline (reference sequence). This CDR3 has 13 residues. Trimming took off 4 bases at V and 2 bases at J, with 12 bases between the two ends. This chain's CDR3 is CAWTQGHPYEQYF. DNA for the CDR3: TGTGCCTGGACGCAGGGACATCCCTACGAGCAGTACTTC. Full variable domain (rest looked up from reference TRBV30 and TRBJ2-7): SQTIHQWPATLVQPVGSPLSLECTVEGTSNPNLYWYRQAAGRGLQLLFYSVGIGQISSEVPQNLSASRPQDRQFILSSKKLLLSDSGFYLCAWTQGHPYEQYFGPGTRLTVT.

This sequence joins TRBV30 and TRBJ1-2; D perhaps matches TRBD1 (5 bases). Germline-derived CDR1 and CDR2 are GTSNPN and SVGIG (reference sequence). The CDR3 extends over 14 amino acids. V lost 5 bases and J lost 1, with 14 bases in between. CDR3 amino acids: CAWEGPDSNYGYTF. The CDR3 DNA sequence: TGTGCCTGGGAGGGCCCCGACAGTAACTATGGCTACACCTTC.

This chain links TRBV29-1 with TRBJ2-3; D remains unclear. V lost 6 bases, J lost 2 bases, and 12 bases lay in between. The CDR3 is 13 amino acids. CDR1 is SQVTM and CDR2 is ANQGSEA in the germline V gene. The CDR3 is CSVGNVYTDTQYF. DNA of the CDR3: TGCAGCGTGGGCAATGTGTACACAGATACGCAGTATTTT.

The V gene is TRBV4-1, the J gene TRBJ1-5; D is unresolved. V lost 1 base and J 9 bases, leaving 10 bases between the germline ends. The CDR3 consists of 13 residues. Germline V lookup: CDR1 MGHRA, CDR2 YSYEKL. CDR3 coding DNA: TGCGCCAGCAGCCAAGTCTCGATCGGGCCCCAGCATTTT. Translating gives CASSQVSIGPQHF.

The chain couples TRBV18 to TRBJ1-3; no clear D gene. The V end lost 0 bases, the J end lost 0 bases, and 9 bases lay between the germline ends. This CDR3 comprises 16 residues. CDR1 is KGHSH, CDR2 LQKENI, per germline. The CDR3 here is CASSPPSGSSGNTIYF. CDR3 nucleotides: TGTGCCAGCTCACCACCATCGGGGAGCTCTGGAAACACCATATATTTT.

V gene TRBV5-1 combines with J gene TRBJ1-2, with a possible D match to TRBD1 (6 bases). The CDR3 is 14 amino acids. Trimming took 4 bases from V and 1 from J, leaving 11 bases between them. Germline V gene lookup returns CDR1 SGHRS and CDR2 YFSETQ. The CDR3: CASSLPGDNYGYTF. The CDR3 DNA follows: TGCGCCAGCAGCCTGCCAGGGGATAACTATGGCTACACCTTC.

The CDR3 coding sequence is TGTGCCAGCAGCTTGGGATGGGGTTCCTATAATTCACCCCTCCACTTT. Translation gives CASSLGWGSYNSPLHF. The rearrangement uses TRBV11-2 and TRBJ1-6; D gene ambiguous. Germline-derived CDR1 and CDR2 are SGHAT and FQNNGV. This CDR3 region has 16 residues. Trimming cost V 3 bases and J 1 base, with 10 bases left between them.

Of note for this clone: A read error is possible here, since a much larger clone lies one base away. The same CDR3 is also encoded by other DNA sequences in this sample. V and J are TRBV7-9 and TRBJ2-7, with D unresolved. The CDR3 contains 12 residues. Per the germline V gene, CDR1 is SEHNR and CDR2 is FQNEAQ (reference sequence). Trimming left V 1 base short and J 3 bases short, with 4 bases between. This chain's CDR3 is CASSLVGYEQYF. The CDR3 DNA sequence: TGTGCCAGCAGCTTAGTGGGCTACGAGCAGTACTTC.

V and J are TRBV9 and TRBJ2-1, with 12 bases aligning to TRBD1. The germline V gene has CDR1 SGDLS and CDR2 YYNGEE. Trimming at V came to 3 bases and at J to 6 bases, leaving 10 bases not matched to a gene. The CDR3 spans 17 residues. CDR3 in DNA: TGTGCCAGCAGCGCCCGGTGGGGGGACAGGGGGCTCAATGAGCAGTTCTTC. Its protein is CASSARWGDRGLNEQFF. The full variable domain, rest sourced from reference TRBV9 and TRBJ2-1, is DSGVTQTPKHLITATGQRVTLRCSPRSGDLSVYWYQQSLDQGLQFLIQYYNGEERAKGNILERFSAQQFPDLHSELNLSSLELGDSALYFCASSARWGDRGLNEQFFGPGTRLTVL.

This sequence joins TRBV7-9 and TRBJ2-7; 9 bases line up with TRBD2. V lost 5 bases and J lost 1; bases outside the gene matches: 6. Germline CDR1 reads SEHNR; CDR2 reads FQNEAQ (reference sequence). CDR3 length equals 15 residues. The CDR3 here is CASSQGAGGSYEQYF. CDR3 DNA: TGTGCCAGCAGCCAAGGAGCGGGGGGATCCTACGAGCAGTACTTC.

The chain employs TRBV2 and TRBJ2-1, with D tentatively TRBD2 (5 bases). V lost 4 bases, J lost 5 bases, and 15 bases lay in between. Germline CDR1 and CDR2: SNHLY and FYNNEI. CDR3 length: 15 amino acids. CDR3 residues: CASSASGIANNEQFF. In nucleotides, the CDR3 is TGTGCCAGCAGTGCATCCGGGATAGCCAACAATGAGCAGTTCTTC.

V is TRBV7-2 and J is TRBJ1-2, with 7 bases fitting TRBD1. Germline CDR1 is SGHTA and CDR2 is FQGNSA. The junction had 5 bases not matched to a gene; V was cut back by 6 bases and J by 4 bases. The CDR3 length is 13 residues. CDR3 loop: CASSQTGIYGYTF. CDR3 sequence (DNA): TGTGCCAGCAGTCAGACAGGGATCTATGGCTACACCTTC. The whole variable domain, remainder taken from reference TRBV7-2 and TRBJ1-2, is GAGVSQSPSNKVTEKGKDVELRCDPISGHTALYWYRQSLGQGLEFLIYFQGNSAPDKSGLPSDRFSAERTGGSVSTLTIQRTQQEDSAVYLCASSQTGIYGYTFGSGTRLTVV.

This chain links TRBV29-1 with TRBJ2-7; D not resolved. CDR3 length equals 12 residues. V was shortened by 4 bases and J by 6 bases, with 13 bases between the two germline ends. Germline V gene sequence: CDR1 SQVTM, CDR2 ANQGSEA. The CDR3 DNA is TGCAGCGTTGTAGAAGCCGTCGCCGAGCAGTACTTC. Encoded protein: CSVVEAVAEQYF.

As regards this clone: The sample carries other DNA sequences with the same CDR3. V and J are TRBV7-2 and TRBJ2-3, with D unclear. This CDR3 contains 14 residues. Looked up from germline, CDR1 is SGHTA and CDR2 is FQGNSA. Trimming stripped 2 bases from V and 3 bases from J, with 9 bases between. This chain's CDR3 is CASSLSLVTDTQYF. The CDR3 DNA sequence: TGTGCCAGCAGCTTAAGTCTAGTGACAGATACGCAGTATTTT.

This clone has just one count. The chain joins TRBV7-8 to TRBJ2-2; D gene uncertain. From germline, CDR1 is SGHVS and CDR2 FQNEAQ. This CDR3 has 16 amino acids. The V end was cut by 3 bases, the J end by 0 bases, with 11 bases between. CDR3 region: CASSFSRQTNTGELFF. Here the CDR3 DNA reads TGTGCCAGCAGCTTTAGTCGTCAGACGAACACCGGGGAGCTGTTTTTT.

To note about this clone: A read error may explain this, as a much larger clone is one base away. This chain joins TRBV4-2 and TRBJ1-4; D is unclear. Germline CDR1 reads LGHNA; CDR2 reads YNFKEQ. The CDR3 is made up of 13 amino acids. V shed 2 bases and J shed 8 bases, with 9 bases lying between them. CDR3 sequence (DNA): TGTGCCAGCAGCCAACTTATCCGAGAAAAACTGTTTTTT. This sequence encodes CASSQLIREKLFF.

Details on this clone: With a much larger clone just one base away, this may be a read error. The chain employs TRBV7-2 and TRBJ1-1; D unclear. CDR1 is SGHTA, CDR2 FQGNSA, per germline. V lost 2 bases and J 1 base, leaving 5 bases between the germline ends. This CDR3 contains 13 residues. The CDR3 coding sequence is TGTGCCAGCAGCTTACCGCAGAACACTGAAGCTTTCTTT. It is translated as CASSLPQNTEAFF.

The gene calls are TRBV6-1 and TRBJ1-2; 8 nucleotides match TRBD1. This CDR3 contains 13 residues. After removal of 6 bases from V and 6 bases from J, the junction contained 6 bases not matched to a gene. Germline CDR1 MNHNS, CDR2 SASEGT. The CDR3, as DNA: TGTGCCAGCAGAATAGGACAGGGAGATGGCTACACCTTC. Protein sequence: CASRIGQGDGYTF.

A few counts support this clone. V usage is TRBV19 and J usage is TRBJ1-1, with D perhaps matching TRBD1 (6 bases). The V and J ends lost 5 bases and 10 bases respectively, with 8 bases between them. This CDR3 region has 10 residues. Germline V CDR1 and CDR2: LNHDA, SQIVND (reference sequence). The DNA of the CDR3 is TGTGCCAGTAGTTGGGGGCTAGCTTTCTTT. The encoded protein is CASSWGLAFF.

The chain combines TRBV10-2 with TRBJ1-2, with 10 bases that match TRBD1. The CDR3 extends over 17 amino acids. The germline V gene encodes CDR1 WSHSY and CDR2 SAAADI. V shed 8 bases, J shed 6 bases, and the junction held 18 bases outside the gene matches. This CDR3 is CASGQTGTGEKGHGYTF. DNA of the CDR3: TGCGCCAGCGGTCAGACCGGGACAGGGGAGAAAGGTCATGGCTACACCTTC.

The V call is TRBV5-5, the J call TRBJ1-5, with a tentative D call TRBD1 (5 bases). This CDR3 is built from 13 residues. V was cut by 4 bases and J by 8 bases, with 13 bases left in between. Germline CDR1 SGHKS, CDR2 YYEKEE (reference sequence). The CDR3 bases are TGTGCCAGCAGCAGTGGGGCCGGAGAGCCCCAGCATTTT. Amino acids: CASSSGAGEPQHF.

This rearrangement joins TRBV6-1 to TRBJ1-1; D is perhaps TRBD1 (5 bases). V lost 6 bases to trimming and J lost 3 bases, with 17 bases between them. CDR3 size: 15 residues. CDR1 and CDR2 (germline): MNHNS, SASEGT. CDR3 region: CASRLLRVGDTEAFF. The CDR3 coding sequence is TGTGCCAGCAGGTTACTCAGGGTAGGCGACACTGAAGCTTTCTTT.

The chain links TRBV28 to TRBJ1-4, with 7 bases matching TRBD1. The CDR3 extends over 15 amino acids. The V segment lost 6 bases and the J segment 5 bases; nucleotides outside the gene matches: 9. Germline V gene data show CDR1 as MDHEN and CDR2 as SYDVKM. The CDR3 nucleotides are TGTGCCAGCAGATCCTCAGGGGGAGGAAATGAAAAACTGTTTTTT. Its protein is CASRSSGGGNEKLFF.

This chain connects TRBV6-5 to TRBJ2-7, with D possibly TRBD2 on 6 matching bases. V was shortened by 0 bases and J by 2 bases, with 8 bases between the two germline ends. Germline CDR1 MNHEY, CDR2 SVGAGI. This CDR3 is 14 amino acids long. The CDR3 nucleotides read TGTGCCAGCAGTTACTCGACTAGGGCCTACGAGCAGTACTTC. This gives the protein CASSYSTRAYEQYF.